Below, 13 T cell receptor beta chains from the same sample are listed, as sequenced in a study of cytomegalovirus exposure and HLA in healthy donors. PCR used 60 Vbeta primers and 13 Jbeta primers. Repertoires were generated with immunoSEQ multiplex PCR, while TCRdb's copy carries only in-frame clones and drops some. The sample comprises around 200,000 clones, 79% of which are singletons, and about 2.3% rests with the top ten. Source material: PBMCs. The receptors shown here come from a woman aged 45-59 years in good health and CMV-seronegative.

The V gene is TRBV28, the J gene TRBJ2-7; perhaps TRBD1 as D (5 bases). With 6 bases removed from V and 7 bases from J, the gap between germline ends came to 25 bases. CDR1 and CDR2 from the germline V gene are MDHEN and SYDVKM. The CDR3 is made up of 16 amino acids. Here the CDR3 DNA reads TGTGCCAGCAGACCACAAGGGGCCGAATTAGCTTGGGAGCAGTACTTC. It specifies CASRPQGAELAWEQYF.

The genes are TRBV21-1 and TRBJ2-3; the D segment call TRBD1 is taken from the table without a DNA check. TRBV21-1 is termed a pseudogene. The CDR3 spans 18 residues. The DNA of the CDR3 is TGTGCCAGCAGCAAAGAGGTATGGCAGGGGGTTATCACAGATACGCAGTATTTT. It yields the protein CASSKEVWQGVITDTQYF.

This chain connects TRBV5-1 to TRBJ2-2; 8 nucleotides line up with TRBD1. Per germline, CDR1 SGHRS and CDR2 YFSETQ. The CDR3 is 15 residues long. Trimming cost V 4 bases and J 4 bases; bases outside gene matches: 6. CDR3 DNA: TGCGCCAGCAGCCTACAGACAGGGGTCACCGGGGAGCTGTTTTTT. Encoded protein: CASSLQTGVTGELFF.

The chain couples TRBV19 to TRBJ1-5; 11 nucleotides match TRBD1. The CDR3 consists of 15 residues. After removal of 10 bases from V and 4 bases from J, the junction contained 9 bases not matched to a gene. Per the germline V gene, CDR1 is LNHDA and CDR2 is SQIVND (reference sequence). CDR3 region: CATATGTGGNQPQHF. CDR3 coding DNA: TGTGCCACCGCAACCGGGACAGGGGGTAATCAGCCCCAGCATTTT.

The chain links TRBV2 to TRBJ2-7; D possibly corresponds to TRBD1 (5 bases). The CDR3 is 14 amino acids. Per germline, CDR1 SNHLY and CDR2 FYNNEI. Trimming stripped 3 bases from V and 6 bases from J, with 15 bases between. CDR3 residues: CASSESGRVGEQYF. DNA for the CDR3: TGTGCCAGCAGTGAGTCTGGCAGGGTGGGCGAGCAGTACTTC.

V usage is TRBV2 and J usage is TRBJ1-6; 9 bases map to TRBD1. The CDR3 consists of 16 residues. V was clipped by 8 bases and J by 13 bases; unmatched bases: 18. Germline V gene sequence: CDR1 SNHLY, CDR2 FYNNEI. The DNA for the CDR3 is TGTGCCAGCCCCCCCCCGCGACAGGGGGAAGTATCCCCCCTCCACTTT. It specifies CASPPPRQGEVSPLHF.

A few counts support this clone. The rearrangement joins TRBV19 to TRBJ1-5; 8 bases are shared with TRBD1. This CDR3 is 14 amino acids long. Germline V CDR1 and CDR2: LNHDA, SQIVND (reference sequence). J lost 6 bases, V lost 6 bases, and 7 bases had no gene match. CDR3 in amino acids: CASRDGQGGQPQHF. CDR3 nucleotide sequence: TGTGCCAGTAGGGATGGACAGGGCGGTCAGCCCCAGCATTTT.

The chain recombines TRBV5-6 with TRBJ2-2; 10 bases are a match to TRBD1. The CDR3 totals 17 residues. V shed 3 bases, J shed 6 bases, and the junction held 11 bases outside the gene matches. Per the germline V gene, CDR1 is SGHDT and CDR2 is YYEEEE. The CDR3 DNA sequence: TGTGCCAGCAGCTCAGGGGACAGGGGTTTAGTGGCCGGGGAGCTGTTTTTT. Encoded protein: CASSSGDRGLVAGELFF.

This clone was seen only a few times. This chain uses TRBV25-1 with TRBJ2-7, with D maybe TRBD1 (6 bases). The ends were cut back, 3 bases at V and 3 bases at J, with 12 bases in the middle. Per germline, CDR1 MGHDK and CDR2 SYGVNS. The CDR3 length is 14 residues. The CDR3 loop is CASSDTGTYYEQYF. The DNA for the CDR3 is TGTGCCAGCAGTGACACAGGGACCTACTACGAGCAGTACTTC.

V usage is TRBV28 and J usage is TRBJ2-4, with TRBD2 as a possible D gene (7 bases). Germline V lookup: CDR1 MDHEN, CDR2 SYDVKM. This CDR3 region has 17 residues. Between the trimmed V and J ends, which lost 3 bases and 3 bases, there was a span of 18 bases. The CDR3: CASSFVFGGAGKNIQYF. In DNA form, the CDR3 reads TGTGCCAGCAGTTTTGTCTTTGGGGGGGCGGGCAAAAACATTCAGTACTTC.

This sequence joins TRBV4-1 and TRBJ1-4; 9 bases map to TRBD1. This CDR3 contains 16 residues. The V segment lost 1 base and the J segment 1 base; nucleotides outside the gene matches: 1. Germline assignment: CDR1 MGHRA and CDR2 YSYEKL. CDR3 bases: TGCGCCAGCAGCCAAGGACAGGGGGTAACTAATGAAAAACTGTTTTTT. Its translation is CASSQGQGVTNEKLFF.

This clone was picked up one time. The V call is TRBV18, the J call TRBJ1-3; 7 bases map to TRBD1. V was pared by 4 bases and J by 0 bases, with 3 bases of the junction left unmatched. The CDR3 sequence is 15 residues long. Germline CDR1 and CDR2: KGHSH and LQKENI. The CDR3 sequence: CASSLQGNSGNTIYF. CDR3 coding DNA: TGTGCCAGCTCACTACAGGGGAACTCTGGAAACACCATATATTTT. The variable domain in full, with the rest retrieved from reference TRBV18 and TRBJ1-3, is NAGVMQNPRHLVRRRGQEARLRCSPMKGHSHVYWYRQLPEEGLKFMVYLQKENIIDESGMPKERFSAEFPKEGPSILRIQQVVRGDSAAYFCASSLQGNSGNTIYFGEGSWLTVV.

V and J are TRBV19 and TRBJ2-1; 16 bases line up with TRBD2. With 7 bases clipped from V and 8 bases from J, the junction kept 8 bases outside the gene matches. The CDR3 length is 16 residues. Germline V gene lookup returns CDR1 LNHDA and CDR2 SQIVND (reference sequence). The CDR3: CASKDGTSGRAHEQFF. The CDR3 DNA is TGTGCCAGTAAGGATGGGACTAGCGGGAGGGCCCATGAGCAGTTCTTC.